This T cell receptor (beta chain) was captured in a study of identical twins (dated by TCRdb to about 2016). Background on the whole study: To test whether fetal clonotypes persist, this study deep-sequenced TCR alpha and beta repertoires from monozygotic twins, from unrelated adults of various ages, and from cord blood. Replicate twin experiments were performed at different times using different library preparation protocols to rule out contamination. What the authors observed across the whole study: Invariant T cells such as MAIT and iNKT could partly confound zero-insertion analyses, although diverse VJ usage argued against such confounding for most clonotypes. Abundant cord blood beta clonotypes carried fewer insertions; young adult naive repertoires showed a weaker similar trend, while memory repertoires showed none. The excess sharing between twins in beta out-of-frame sequences was weaker because fewer shared sequences reduced the signal-to-noise ratio. Compared with coincidental sharing between unrelated individuals, out-of-frame TCR alpha sequences shared between twins had an excess of sequences with low generation probability. Because the same donors could not be followed over many years, the conclusions depended on cross-sectional statistical analysis. Out-of-frame TCR alpha sharing in monozygotic twins was systematically underestimated by recombination models, whereas sharing between unrelated individuals was in agreement with the recombination models.

Receptor libraries were prepared by 5' RACE. Sequencing took place on an Illumina HiSeq 2000. Template switching added a universal primer binding site, and the final cDNA carried a unique molecular identifier that allowed TCR cDNA molecules to be counted accurately. Specific primers in the conserved constant-segment region were used to synthesize first-strand cDNA for TCR alpha and beta chains. To control for contamination, every cDNA library carried two barcodes: a SMART-Mk sample barcode plus Illumina barcodes. TruSeq adapter sequences, together with Illumina sample barcodes, were added in two successive PCR steps. The TCR alpha and beta cDNA libraries were sequenced on the Illumina HiSeq platform using custom primers. The paper's data handling went like this. Unique molecular identifiers were extracted from raw reads with MiGEC, and CDR3 positions were determined with MiXCR. For each individual, recombination models were inferred using an EM algorithm with the repgenHMM and IGoR tools. The analysis of shared clonotypes was done with the tcR package in R, with sharing normalized by the product of cloneset sizes. To study raw recombination without the effects of thymic and clonal selection, out-of-frame nonproductive sequences were analyzed. Through fastp at Q25 and MiXCR, TCRdb rebuilt clones from the public reads, retaining in-frame beta chains. All rows with the same CDR3 protein become a single entry with the most common DNA and genes. None of the V and J calls come from the authors' own analysis; TCRdb made them. The sample has 150,000 or so distinct CDR3 sequences on record, under 4.5% of them singletons. The ten most abundant clones make up more than 7% of the sample.

All donors were healthy Caucasians. Miltenyi CD45RO+ enrichment and human naive T-cell isolation kits were used to isolate memory (CD45RO+) and naive T cells from PBMC. CDR1 and CDR2 were assigned from the germline V gene (reference sequence) as DFQATT and SNEGSKA. V and J are truncated by 2 bases and 1 base respectively, leaving an intervening sequence of 8 bases. There are 13 amino acids in the CDR3, from cysteine to phenylalanine inclusive. The retained sequence is limited to the CDR3, 39 bases, with the frame set at the first base. This clonotype appeared many times. The antigen this receptor binds is unknown. Within one base of it there is no much larger clone, and no base qualities were kept.

Sequenced material: memory T cells sorted from blood. The sample's cell subset or site label is to be understood as: CD45RO+ enriched T cells. The sequence links TRBV20-1 to TRBJ2-5; the D gene lacks a confident call. This sequence originates from a man aged 18-30 years in good health. The CDR3 amino acid sequence is: CSARSPAQETQYF. The sequence in DNA is TGCAGTGCTAGAAGTCCAGCCCAAGAGACCCAGTACTTC.